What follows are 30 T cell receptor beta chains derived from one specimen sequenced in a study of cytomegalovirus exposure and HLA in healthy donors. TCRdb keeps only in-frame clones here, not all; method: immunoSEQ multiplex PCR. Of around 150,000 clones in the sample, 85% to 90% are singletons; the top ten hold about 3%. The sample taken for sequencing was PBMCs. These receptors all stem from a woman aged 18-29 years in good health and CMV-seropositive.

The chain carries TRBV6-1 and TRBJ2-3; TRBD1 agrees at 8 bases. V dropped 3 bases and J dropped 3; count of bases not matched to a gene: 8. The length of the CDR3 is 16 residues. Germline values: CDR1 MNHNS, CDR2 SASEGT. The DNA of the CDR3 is TGTGCCAGCAGTGAGGGGCAGGGGGCTTGGACAGATACGCAGTATTTT. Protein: CASSEGQGAWTDTQYF.

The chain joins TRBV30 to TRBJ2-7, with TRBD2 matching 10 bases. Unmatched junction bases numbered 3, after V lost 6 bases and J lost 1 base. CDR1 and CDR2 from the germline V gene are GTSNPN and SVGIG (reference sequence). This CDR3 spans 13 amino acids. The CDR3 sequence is CACQGLASYEQYF. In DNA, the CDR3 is TGTGCCTGCCAGGGACTAGCGTCCTACGAGCAGTACTTC.

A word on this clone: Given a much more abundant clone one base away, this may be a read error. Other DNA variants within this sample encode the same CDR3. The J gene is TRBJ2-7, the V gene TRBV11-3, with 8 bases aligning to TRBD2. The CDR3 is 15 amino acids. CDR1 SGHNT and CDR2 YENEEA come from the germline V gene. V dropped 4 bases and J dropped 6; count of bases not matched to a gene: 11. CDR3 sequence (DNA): TGTGCCAGCAGCTCGGGGGGGCTTGAGGGTCTCGAGCAGTACTTC. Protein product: CASSSGGLEGLEQYF.

CDR3 coding DNA: TGTGCCAGTAGTAGTTCAGACTTATCCTACGAGCAGTACTTC. Translation gives CASSSSDLSYEQYF. The V and J genes are TRBV19 and TRBJ2-7; no definite D call. Germline assignment: CDR1 LNHDA and CDR2 SQIVND (reference sequence). V dropped 4 bases and J dropped 1 base, with 11 bases sitting between them. The CDR3 consists of 14 residues.

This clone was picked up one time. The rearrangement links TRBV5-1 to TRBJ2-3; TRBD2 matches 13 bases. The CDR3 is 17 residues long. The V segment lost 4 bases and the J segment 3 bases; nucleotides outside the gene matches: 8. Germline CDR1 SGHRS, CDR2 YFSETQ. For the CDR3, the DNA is TGCGCCAGCAGCCGGGGACTAGCGGGGTTTATAACAGATACGCAGTATTTT. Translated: CASSRGLAGFITDTQYF.

CDR3 amino acids: CASSHGLANIETQYF. CDR3 nucleotides: TGTGCCAGCAGCCACGGACTAGCGAACATAGAGACCCAGTACTTC. The V and J genes are TRBV14 and TRBJ2-5, with TRBD2 matching over 9 bases. Germline assignment: CDR1 SGHDN and CDR2 FVKESK. This CDR3 contains 15 residues. V shed 3 bases, J shed 4 bases, and the junction held 6 bases outside the gene matches.

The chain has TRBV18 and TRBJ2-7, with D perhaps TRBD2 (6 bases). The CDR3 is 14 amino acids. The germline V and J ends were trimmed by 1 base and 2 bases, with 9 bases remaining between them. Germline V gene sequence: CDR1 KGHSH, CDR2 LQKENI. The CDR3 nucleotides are TGTGCCAGCTCACCACGGACTACTACCTACGAGCAGTACTTC. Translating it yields CASSPRTTTYEQYF.

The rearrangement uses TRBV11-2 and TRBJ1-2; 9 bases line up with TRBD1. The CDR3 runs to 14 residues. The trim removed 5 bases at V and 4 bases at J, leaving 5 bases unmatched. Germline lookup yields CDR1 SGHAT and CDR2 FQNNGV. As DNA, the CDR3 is TGTGCCAGCAGCAGGACAGGGGAGGGCTATGGCTACACCTTC. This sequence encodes CASSRTGEGYGYTF.

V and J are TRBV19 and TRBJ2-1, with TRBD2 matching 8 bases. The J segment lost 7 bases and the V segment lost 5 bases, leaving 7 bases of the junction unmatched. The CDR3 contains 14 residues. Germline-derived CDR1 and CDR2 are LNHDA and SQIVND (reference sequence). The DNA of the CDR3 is TGTGCCAGTAGTCCCAGCGGGAGTAAGAATGAGCAGTTCTTC. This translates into CASSPSGSKNEQFF.

The CDR3 spells CASSQSAVGAGNQPQHF. CDR3 in DNA: TGCGCCAGCAGCCAATCTGCAGTAGGGGCGGGCAATCAGCCCCAGCATTTT. The chain employs TRBV4-1 and TRBJ1-5, with D perhaps TRBD1 (5 bases). The CDR3 is 17 amino acids. Germline V gene sequence: CDR1 MGHRA, CDR2 YSYEKL. V dropped 2 bases and J dropped 2 bases, with 16 bases sitting between them.

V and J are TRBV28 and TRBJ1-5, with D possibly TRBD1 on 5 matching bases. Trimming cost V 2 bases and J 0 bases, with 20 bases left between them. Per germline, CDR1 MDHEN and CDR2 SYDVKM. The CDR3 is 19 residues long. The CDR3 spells CASSLAGLGGANSNQPQHF. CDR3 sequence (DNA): TGTGCCAGCAGTTTAGCGGGACTTGGGGGAGCAAATAGCAATCAGCCCCAGCATTTT.

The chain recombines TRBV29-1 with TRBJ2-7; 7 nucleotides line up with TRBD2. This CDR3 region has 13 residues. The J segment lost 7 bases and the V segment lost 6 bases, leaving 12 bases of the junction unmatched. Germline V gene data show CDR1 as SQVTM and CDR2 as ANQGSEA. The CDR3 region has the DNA TGCAGCGTCTCGGGGAGGGGAGGTGGAGAGCAGTACTTC. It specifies CSVSGRGGGEQYF.

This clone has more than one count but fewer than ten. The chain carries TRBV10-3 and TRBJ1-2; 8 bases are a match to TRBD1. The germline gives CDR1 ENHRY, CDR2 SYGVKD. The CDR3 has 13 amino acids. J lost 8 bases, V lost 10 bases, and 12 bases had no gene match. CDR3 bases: TGTGCCACAGCCCTCGGACAGGGAGAAGGCTACACCTTC. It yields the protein CATALGQGEGYTF.

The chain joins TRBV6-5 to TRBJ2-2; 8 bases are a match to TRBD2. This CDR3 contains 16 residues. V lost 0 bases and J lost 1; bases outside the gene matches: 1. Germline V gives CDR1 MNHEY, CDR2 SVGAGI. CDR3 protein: CASSYSSGMNTGELFF. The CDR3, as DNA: TGTGCCAGCAGTTACTCTAGCGGGATGAACACCGGGGAGCTGTTTTTT.

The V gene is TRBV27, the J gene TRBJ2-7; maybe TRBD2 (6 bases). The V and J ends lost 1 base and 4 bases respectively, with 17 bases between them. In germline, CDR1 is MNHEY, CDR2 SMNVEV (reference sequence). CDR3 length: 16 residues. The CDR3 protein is CASSLYPGSGTYEQYF. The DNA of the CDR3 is TGTGCCAGCAGTTTATACCCAGGGTCGGGGACTTACGAGCAGTACTTC.

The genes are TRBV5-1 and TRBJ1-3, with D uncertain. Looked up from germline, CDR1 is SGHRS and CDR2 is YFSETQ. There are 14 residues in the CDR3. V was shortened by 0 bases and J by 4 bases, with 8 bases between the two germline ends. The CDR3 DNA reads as TGCGCCAGCAGCTTGGACAGTAGGGGAAACACCATATATTTT. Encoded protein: CASSLDSRGNTIYF.

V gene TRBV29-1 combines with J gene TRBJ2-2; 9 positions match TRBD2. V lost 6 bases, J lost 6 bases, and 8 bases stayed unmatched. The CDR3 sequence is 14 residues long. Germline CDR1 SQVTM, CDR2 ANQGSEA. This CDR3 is CSVESGRRSGELFF. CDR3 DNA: TGCAGCGTAGAGAGCGGGAGGAGGTCCGGGGAGCTGTTTTTT.

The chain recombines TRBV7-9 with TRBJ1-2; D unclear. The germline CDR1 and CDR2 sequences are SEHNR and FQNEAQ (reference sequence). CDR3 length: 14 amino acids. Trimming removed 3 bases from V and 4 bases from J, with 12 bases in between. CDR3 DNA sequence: TGTGCCAGCAGCTTTTCGTTGGTAGCCTATGGCTACACCTTC. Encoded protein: CASSFSLVAYGYTF.

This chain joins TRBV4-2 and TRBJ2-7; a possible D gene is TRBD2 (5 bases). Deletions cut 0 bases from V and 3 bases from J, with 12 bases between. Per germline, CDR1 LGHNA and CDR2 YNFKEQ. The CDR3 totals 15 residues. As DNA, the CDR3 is TGTGCCAGCAGCCAAGAAACCTCCGGAGGCTACGAGCAGTACTTC. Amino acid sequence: CASSQETSGGYEQYF.

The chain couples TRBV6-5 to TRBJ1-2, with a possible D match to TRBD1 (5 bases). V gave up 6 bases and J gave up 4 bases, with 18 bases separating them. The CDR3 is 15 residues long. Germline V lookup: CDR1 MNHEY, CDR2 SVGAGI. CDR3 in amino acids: CASSSDISLFYGYTF. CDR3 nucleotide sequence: TGTGCCAGCAGCTCGGACATATCCCTCTTCTATGGCTACACCTTC.

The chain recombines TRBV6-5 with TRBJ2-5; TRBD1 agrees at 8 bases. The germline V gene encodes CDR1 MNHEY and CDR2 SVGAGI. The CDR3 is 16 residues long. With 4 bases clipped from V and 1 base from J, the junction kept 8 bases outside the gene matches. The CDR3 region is CASSWTGPTPQETQYF. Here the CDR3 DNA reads TGTGCCAGCAGTTGGACAGGGCCTACTCCCCAAGAGACCCAGTACTTC.

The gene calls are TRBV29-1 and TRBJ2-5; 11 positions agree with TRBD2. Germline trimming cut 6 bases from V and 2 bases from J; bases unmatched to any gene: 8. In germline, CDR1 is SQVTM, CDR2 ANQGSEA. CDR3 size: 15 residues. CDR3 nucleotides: TGCAGCGTCGAACTAGCGGGAGAGGGGCAAGAGACCCAGTACTTC. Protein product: CSVELAGEGQETQYF.

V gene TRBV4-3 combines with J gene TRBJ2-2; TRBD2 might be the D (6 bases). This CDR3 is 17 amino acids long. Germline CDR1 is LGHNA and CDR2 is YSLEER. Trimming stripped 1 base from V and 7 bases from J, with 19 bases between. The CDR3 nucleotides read TGCGCCAGCAGCCAAGCGCCGGAGGGCGCTGGAGGCGGGGAGCTGTTTTTT. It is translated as CASSQAPEGAGGGELFF.

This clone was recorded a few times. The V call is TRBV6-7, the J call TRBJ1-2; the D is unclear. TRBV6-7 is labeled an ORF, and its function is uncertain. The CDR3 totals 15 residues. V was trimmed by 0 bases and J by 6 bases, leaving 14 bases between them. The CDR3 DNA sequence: TGTGCCAGCAGTTACTCGTGTGGCCAGTTCAATGGCTACACCTTC. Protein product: CASSYSCGQFNGYTF.

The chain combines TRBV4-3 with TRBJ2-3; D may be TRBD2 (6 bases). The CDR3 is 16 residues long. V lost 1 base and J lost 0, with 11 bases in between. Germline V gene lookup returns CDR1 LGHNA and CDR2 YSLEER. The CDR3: CASSQAYAGSTDTQYF. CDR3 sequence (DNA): TGCGCCAGCAGCCAAGCTTACGCGGGGAGCACAGATACGCAGTATTTT.

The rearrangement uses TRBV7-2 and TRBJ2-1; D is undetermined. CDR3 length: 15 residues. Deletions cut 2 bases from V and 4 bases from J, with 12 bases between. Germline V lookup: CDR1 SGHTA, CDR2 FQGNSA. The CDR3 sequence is CASSLMAPRYNEQFF. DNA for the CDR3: TGTGCCAGCAGCTTAATGGCCCCCCGTTACAATGAGCAGTTCTTC.

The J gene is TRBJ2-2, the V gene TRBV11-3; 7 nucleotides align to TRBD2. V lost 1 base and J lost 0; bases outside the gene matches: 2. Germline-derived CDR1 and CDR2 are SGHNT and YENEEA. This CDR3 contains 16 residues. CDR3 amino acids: CASSLGGSSNTGELFF. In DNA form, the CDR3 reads TGTGCCAGCAGCTTAGGCGGGAGTTCGAACACCGGGGAGCTGTTTTTT.

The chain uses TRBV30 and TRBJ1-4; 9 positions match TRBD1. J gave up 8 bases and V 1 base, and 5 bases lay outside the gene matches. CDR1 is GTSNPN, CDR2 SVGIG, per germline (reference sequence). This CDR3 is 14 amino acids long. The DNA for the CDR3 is TGTGCCTGGAGTGCCGGGACAGGGCGGGAAAAACTGTTTTTT. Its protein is CAWSAGTGREKLFF.

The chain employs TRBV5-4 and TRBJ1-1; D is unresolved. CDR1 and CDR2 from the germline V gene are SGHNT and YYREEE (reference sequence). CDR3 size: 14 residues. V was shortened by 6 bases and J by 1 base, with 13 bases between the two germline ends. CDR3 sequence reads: CASTSEGWNTEAFF. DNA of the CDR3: TGTGCCAGCACTTCCGAGGGCTGGAACACTGAAGCTTTCTTT. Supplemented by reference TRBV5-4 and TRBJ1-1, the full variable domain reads ETGVTQSPTHLIKTRGQQVTLRCSSQSGHNTVSWYQQALGQGPQFIFQYYREEENGRGNFPPRFSGLQFPNYSSELNVNALELDDSALYLCASTSEGWNTEAFFGQGTRLTVV.

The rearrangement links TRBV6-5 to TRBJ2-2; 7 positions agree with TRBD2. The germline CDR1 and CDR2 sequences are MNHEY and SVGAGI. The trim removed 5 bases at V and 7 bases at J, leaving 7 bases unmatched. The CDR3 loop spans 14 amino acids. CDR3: CASSQRDRVGELFF. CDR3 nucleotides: TGTGCCAGCAGTCAGCGGGATCGGGTCGGGGAGCTGTTTTTT.